This TCR beta chain was found in a study of T-cell reconstitution after alpha-beta-depleted transplantation in children. This clonotype was seen only a few times. Antigen specificity is unknown. Germline V lookup: CDR1 SGHRS, CDR2 YFSETQ. The CDR3 has 15 residues. After removal of 3 bases from V and 5 bases from J, the junction contained 9 bases not matched to a gene. Study-level results: T-cell counts and diversity were attributed mostly to newly produced T cells one year after transplant. Alpha-beta T cells about two months after transplant reportedly derived from several hundred expanded graft clones.

TCRbeta library construction was performed incorporating unique molecular identifiers. MiXCR was run by TCRdb on the PCR reads, yielding one entry per CDR3 protein. The sample holds about a million distinct CDR3 sequences; about 29% are singletons and the top ten take around 30%. The V gene is TRBV5-1, the J gene TRBJ1-1; 8 nucleotides match TRBD1. The input for sequencing was PBMCs, mostly from graft donor cells, taken 360 days after TCRalphabeta/CD19-depleted stem cell transplant. This receptor was obtained from a boy under three years old who had a stem cell transplant for SCID, so the T cells may come from the graft donor. The CDR3 sequence: CASSSTNRGWTEAFF. As DNA, the CDR3 is TGCGCCAGCAGCTCCACCAACAGGGGGTGGACTGAAGCTTTCTTT.